Sequencing of this T cell receptor (beta chain) was carried out in a study of blood T cell repertoires in COVID-19. As for the study in general: Italy, Spain and the United States were the sources of the convalescent and acute COVID-19 samples. Nucleic acid was either cDNA or gDNA, and it came from T cells, B-cell-depleted T cells, or PBMCs.

How the authors handled the data: Amplification with reference gene primers provided the estimates of nucleated cell counts. Profiled with immunoSEQ multiplex PCR; TCRdb holds only in-frame clones, not every one. That table gives V, J and clone size, and the DNA gave D and trimming. The data hold fewer than 250,000 clones, with around 87% observed a single time. The clonotype comes from a man aged 55-75 years with acute or convalescent COVID-19. Sequencing was done on a sample of peripheral blood.

CDR3 DNA: TGTGCCAGCAGTTTGCGGGGGGGGCGCGGAGTCTACGAGCAGTACTTC. Translating it yields CASSLRGGRGVYEQYF. V gene TRBV27 combines with J gene TRBJ2-7; 9 bases align to TRBD2. Trimming removed 3 bases from V and 3 bases from J; junction bases left unmatched: 9. This CDR3 region has 16 residues. In germline, CDR1 is MNHEY, CDR2 SMNVEV (reference sequence).